This T cell receptor beta chain was captured by sequencing in a study of ipilimumab plus nivolumab after autologous stem cell transplantation. Across the study: The DLBCL cohort had primary refractory and relapsed disease, with 18-month progression-free survival of around 84% and 29%.

Clones were sequenced by immunoSEQ multiplex PCR, and TCRdb holds only the in-frame ones, with some missing. The sample has roughly 16,000 clones; 70% to 90% are singletons. A few counts support this clone. Germline V gene data show CDR1 as LGHNA and CDR2 as YNFKEQ. The V and J ends lost 0 bases and 4 bases respectively, with 6 bases between them. The CDR3 is 13 amino acids. Checkpoint therapy with ipilimumab 1 mg/kg began 14 to 28 days after transplant. The TCR comes from a male donor with diffuse large B-cell lymphoma. The chain combines TRBV4-2 with TRBJ1-1; no firm D call. This specimen was PBMCs, taken in a trial of ipilimumab plus nivolumab as post-transplant consolidation. The CDR3 DNA reads TGTGCCAGCAGCCAAGATGCCCTCACTGAAGCTTTCTTT. It specifies CASSQDALTEAFF.